Below are 13 T cell receptor beta chains sequenced from a single sample in a study of cytomegalovirus exposure and HLA in healthy donors. The protocol was immunoSEQ multiplex PCR, while the TCRdb copy is restricted to in-frame clones and leaves out a portion. The sample has roughly 200,000 clones, about 81% seen once. Sequencing input: PBMCs. The receptors derive from a woman aged 25 to 45 in good health and CMV-seronegative.

The rearrangement links TRBV28 to TRBJ1-2; the D is unclear. V was trimmed by 1 base and J by 7 bases, leaving 10 bases between them. The CDR3 length is 13 residues. Per germline, CDR1 MDHEN and CDR2 SYDVKM. In DNA form, the CDR3 reads TGTGCCAGCAGTTTATTAGATAAGAGTGGCTACACCTTC. Translation gives CASSLLDKSGYTF.

The genes are TRBV6-5 and TRBJ1-5; 7 bases line up with TRBD1. This CDR3 spans 14 amino acids. V lost 6 bases to trimming and J lost 6 bases; unmatched junction nucleotides: 8. Germline V CDR1 and CDR2: MNHEY, SVGAGI. The CDR3 DNA reads as TGTGCCAGCAGACTGGAGGGGGCCGGTCAGCCCCAGCATTTT. Its translation: CASRLEGAGQPQHF.

The chain's CDR3 is CASRDRAYSNQPQHF. The CDR3 region has the DNA TGTGCCAGCAGGGACAGGGCATATAGCAATCAGCCCCAGCATTTT. This chain joins TRBV6-5 and TRBJ1-5, with 8 bases that match TRBD1. V lost 6 bases, J lost 0 bases, and 4 bases stayed unmatched. From germline, CDR1 is MNHEY and CDR2 SVGAGI. This CDR3 is built from 15 residues.

The genes are TRBV9 and TRBJ2-3; TRBD2 matches at 12 bases. The germline V gene has CDR1 SGDLS and CDR2 YYNGEE. V shed 3 bases and J 4 bases; nucleotides not matched to a gene: 6. The CDR3 is 16 amino acids. CDR3 DNA sequence: TGTGCCAGCAGCGGGGGGACTAGCGGGTTGCCAGATACGCAGTATTTT. Translation gives CASSGGTSGLPDTQYF.

V is TRBV4-1 and J is TRBJ2-1, with TRBD2 matching over 13 bases. CDR1 MGHRA and CDR2 YSYEKL come from the germline V gene. Trimming cost V 0 bases and J 8 bases; bases outside gene matches: 4. The CDR3 totals 16 residues. In DNA form, the CDR3 reads TGCGCCAGCAGCCAAGAAACTAGCGGGGGGGTCCATGAGCAGTTCTTC. Its protein is CASSQETSGGVHEQFF.

The chain joins TRBV9 to TRBJ1-2; 8 bases are a match to TRBD1. The germline CDR1 and CDR2 sequences are SGDLS and YYNGEE. V lost 3 bases and J lost 8; bases outside the gene matches: 15. CDR3 size: 16 residues. The CDR3 protein is CASSAWQRDRPFGYTF. The CDR3 DNA sequence: TGTGCCAGCAGCGCCTGGCAAAGGGACAGGCCTTTCGGCTACACCTTC.

The chain joins TRBV28 to TRBJ1-2; the D gene is possibly TRBD1 (6 bases). The CDR3 is 14 amino acids. The ends were cut back, 3 bases at V and 2 bases at J, with 10 bases in the middle. Germline V gene sequence: CDR1 MDHEN, CDR2 SYDVKM. The CDR3 region is CASSFSDRNYGYTF. The CDR3 DNA is TGTGCCAGCAGTTTCTCCGACAGGAACTATGGCTACACCTTC.

The chain is built from TRBV18 and TRBJ2-7; 15 nucleotides agree with TRBD2. The CDR3 length is 16 residues. Germline values: CDR1 KGHSH, CDR2 LQKENI. V gave up 0 bases and J gave up 6 bases; unmatched junction bases: 3. CDR3 in DNA: TGTGCCAGCTCACCACCGGGACTAGCGGGGGGTGGCGAGCAGTACTTC. It encodes CASSPPGLAGGGEQYF.

The chain has TRBV2 and TRBJ1-4; a possible D gene is TRBD1 (5 bases). The V and J ends lost 6 bases and 7 bases respectively, with 15 bases between them. Germline V gene sequence: CDR1 SNHLY, CDR2 FYNNEI. This CDR3 has 14 amino acids. The chain's CDR3 is CASSDKLQGEKLFF. The CDR3 DNA sequence: TGTGCCAGCAGCGACAAACTCCAGGGTGAAAAACTGTTTTTT.

This clone was found a few times. The CDR3 sequence: CASRLAINQPQHF. The CDR3 DNA reads as TGTGCCAGCAGACTTGCTATCAATCAGCCCCAGCATTTT. The chain carries TRBV19 and TRBJ1-5, with unresolved D. Trimming took 9 bases from V and 3 from J, leaving 12 bases between them. Per germline, CDR1 LNHDA and CDR2 SQIVND (reference sequence). The CDR3 covers 13 residues. The complete variable domain, with remaining parts taken from reference TRBV19 and TRBJ1-5, reads DGGITQSPKYLFRKEGQNVTLSCEQNLNHDAMYWYRQDPGQGLRLIYYSQIVNDFQKGDIAEGYSVSREKKESFPLTVTSAQKNPTAFYLCASRLAINQPQHFGDGTRLSIL.

The chain couples TRBV10-3 to TRBJ1-2; 7 nucleotides match TRBD1. This CDR3 has 14 amino acids. V lost 2 bases and J lost 2; bases outside the gene matches: 2. Germline V lookup: CDR1 ENHRY, CDR2 SYGVKD. The CDR3 DNA is TGTGCCATCAGTGAGACACAGGGGAACTATGGCTACACCTTC. As protein: CAISETQGNYGYTF.

V gene TRBV2 combines with J gene TRBJ1-5; D is undetermined. The CDR3 totals 16 residues. Germline values: CDR1 SNHLY, CDR2 FYNNEI. V lost 1 base and J lost 0, with 10 bases in between. CDR3 bases: TGTGCCAGCAGTGAAGGCCGGGGATTTAGCAATCAGCCCCAGCATTTT. This gives the protein CASSEGRGFSNQPQHF.

The chain carries TRBV9 and TRBJ2-5; 15 nucleotides align to TRBD2. The germline CDR1 and CDR2 sequences are SGDLS and YYNGEE. There are 15 residues in the CDR3. V lost 3 bases to trimming and J lost 7 bases; unmatched junction nucleotides: 4. CDR3 residues: CASSAGLAGGGTQYF. The CDR3 coding sequence is TGTGCCAGCAGCGCCGGACTAGCGGGAGGGGGGACCCAGTACTTC.